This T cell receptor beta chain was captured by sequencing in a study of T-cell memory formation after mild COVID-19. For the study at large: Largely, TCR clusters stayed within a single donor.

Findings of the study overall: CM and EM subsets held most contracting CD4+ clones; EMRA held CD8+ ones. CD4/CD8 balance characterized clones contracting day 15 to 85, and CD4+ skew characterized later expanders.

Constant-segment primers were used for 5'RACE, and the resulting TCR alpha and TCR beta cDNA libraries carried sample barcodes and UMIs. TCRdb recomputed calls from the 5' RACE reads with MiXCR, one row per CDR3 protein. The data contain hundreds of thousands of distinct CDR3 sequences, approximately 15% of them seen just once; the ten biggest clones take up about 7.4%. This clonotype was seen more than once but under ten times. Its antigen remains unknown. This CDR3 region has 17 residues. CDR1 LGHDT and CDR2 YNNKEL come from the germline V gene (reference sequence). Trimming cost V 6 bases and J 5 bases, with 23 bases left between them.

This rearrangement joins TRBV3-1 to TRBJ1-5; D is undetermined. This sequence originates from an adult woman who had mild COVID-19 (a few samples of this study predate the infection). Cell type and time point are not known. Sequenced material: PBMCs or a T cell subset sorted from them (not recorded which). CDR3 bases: TGTGCCAGCAGTTTCGGACTTATATTAGCGTCCGATCAGCCCCAGCATTTT. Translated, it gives CASSFGLILASDQPQHF.